The 28 T cell receptor beta chains below were found in one sample sequenced in a study of blood T cell repertoires in COVID-19. Libraries were prepared by immunoSEQ multiplex PCR; TCRdb keeps only in-frame clonotypes and omits some of them. The sample has fewer than 350,000 clones; 88% are singletons. Sequences were obtained from PBMCs or T cells enriched from blood (not recorded which). The receptors were sampled from a woman between 55 and 75 years old in a cohort exposed to, infected with or recovered from COVID-19 (not recorded which).

J is TRBJ2-7 and V is TRBV2; 13 bases line up with TRBD2. The CDR3 totals 21 residues. Germline CDR1 reads SNHLY; CDR2 reads FYNNEI. V shed 6 bases and J 4 bases; nucleotides not matched to a gene: 24. This CDR3 is CASRGGSWGLAGPRSAYEQYF. CDR3 DNA: TGTGCCAGCAGGGGTGGGTCTTGGGGACTAGCGGGACCCCGATCAGCTTACGAGCAGTACTTC.

This clone was seen a single time. This chain connects TRBV20-1 to TRBJ2-1; possibly TRBD2 for D (5 bases). The V gene's germline CDR1 is DFQATT and CDR2 SNEGSKA (reference sequence). The CDR3 length is 10 residues. Trimming removed 3 bases from V and 11 bases from J, with 8 bases in between. The CDR3 loop reads CSARGGQQFF. CDR3 sequence (DNA): TGCAGTGCTAGGGGCGGGCAGCAGTTCTTC.

The rearrangement links TRBV24-1 to TRBJ1-5; 7 bases match TRBD1. CDR3 length: 16 residues. V lost 2 bases and J lost 7; bases outside the gene matches: 10. CDR1 is KGHDR and CDR2 is SFDVKD in the germline V gene. The CDR3 region has the DNA TGTGCCACCAGTGATTGGGACAGAAAAGGGGGCCAGCCCCAGCATTTT. Translation: CATSDWDRKGGQPQHF.

The chain is built from TRBV24-1 and TRBJ2-5; 7 bases agree with TRBD1. Trimming took 3 bases from V and 4 from J; bases not matched to a gene: 7. Germline CDR1 and CDR2: KGHDR and SFDVKD. The CDR3 covers 15 residues. CDR3 residues: CATSDRQGGRETQYF. In DNA form, the CDR3 reads TGTGCCACCAGTGATCGACAGGGTGGGAGAGAGACCCAGTACTTC.

V and J are TRBV5-1 and TRBJ1-5; perhaps TRBD1 as D (5 bases). This CDR3 region has 14 residues. Looked up from germline, CDR1 is SGHRS and CDR2 is YFSETQ. Trimming removed 4 bases from V and 7 bases from J, with 15 bases in between. CDR3 sequence (DNA): TGCGCCAGCAGCCCTGGGGGAGGGAACCAGCCCCAGCATTTT. Protein product: CASSPGGGNQPQHF.

This chain connects TRBV2 to TRBJ1-5, with 8 bases identical to TRBD1. CDR1 SNHLY and CDR2 FYNNEI come from the germline V gene. The CDR3 is made up of 17 amino acids. The junction had 7 bases not matched to a gene; V was cut back by 1 base and J by 2 bases. The CDR3 loop is CASSEDRGYSRNQPQHF. DNA of the CDR3: TGTGCCAGCAGTGAAGACAGGGGGTATAGCCGCAATCAGCCCCAGCATTTT.

CDR3 bases: TGTGCCAGCAGCCCAGGACTAGCGGCCGGGGAGCTGTTTTTT. This encodes CASSPGLAAGELFF. This chain joins TRBV9 and TRBJ2-2; 10 positions agree with TRBD2. Germline CDR1 SGDLS, CDR2 YYNGEE. The CDR3 is 14 amino acids. With V trimmed by 4 bases and J by 6 bases, 3 bases remained unmatched.

The chain has TRBV5-1 and TRBJ2-5, with unresolved D. Germline CDR1 reads SGHRS; CDR2 reads YFSETQ. This CDR3 is 14 amino acids long. V lost 4 bases and J lost 2, with 12 bases in between. The CDR3 loop reads CASSDPGRQETQYF. CDR3 nucleotide sequence: TGCGCCAGCAGCGATCCCGGTCGGCAAGAGACCCAGTACTTC.

This chain links TRBV28 with TRBJ2-7, with D possibly being TRBD1 (6 bases). The germline CDR1 and CDR2 sequences are MDHEN and SYDVKM. V was cut by 6 bases and J by 5 bases, with 17 bases left in between. The CDR3 runs 14 residues. CDR3 DNA: TGTGCCAGCAGCGAGACCAGGGGTAACGACGAGCAGTACTTC. This sequence encodes CASSETRGNDEQYF.

As regards this clone: The same CDR3 can be traced to other DNA sequences in this sample. The V and J genes are TRBV29-1 and TRBJ1-2; 7 bases align to TRBD1. The length of the CDR3 is 12 residues. Germline V gene sequence: CDR1 SQVTM, CDR2 ANQGSEA. Trimming cost V 6 bases and J 3 bases; bases outside gene matches: 4. The CDR3 here is CSVRQGDYGYTF. The CDR3, as DNA: TGCAGCGTCCGACAGGGAGACTATGGCTACACCTTC.

V is TRBV7-2 and J is TRBJ2-1; D unclear. V was cut by 5 bases and J by 4 bases, with 18 bases left in between. Looked up from germline, CDR1 is SGHTA and CDR2 is FQGNSA. CDR3 size: 16 residues. The CDR3 region is CASSQRAASSYNEQFF. The CDR3 region has the DNA TGTGCCAGCAGCCAACGTGCGGCCTCTTCATACAATGAGCAGTTCTTC.

The V call is TRBV5-1, the J call TRBJ2-3, with 8 bases fitting TRBD2. This CDR3 is built from 15 residues. Per germline, CDR1 SGHRS and CDR2 YFSETQ. Unmatched junction bases numbered 2, after V lost 1 base and J lost 1 base. Here the CDR3 reads CASSLLGGGTDTQYF. The CDR3 nucleotides read TGCGCCAGCAGCTTGCTCGGGGGGGGCACAGATACGCAGTATTTT.

The sample holds one count of this clone. The V gene is TRBV14, the J gene TRBJ2-1, with D perhaps matching TRBD2 (5 bases). This CDR3 spans 17 amino acids. V lost 0 bases, J lost 5 bases, and 17 bases lay in between. CDR1 SGHDN and CDR2 FVKESK come from the germline V gene. CDR3 amino acids: CASSQDWAATKDNEQFF. The DNA of the CDR3 is TGTGCCAGCAGCCAAGATTGGGCCGCGACTAAAGACAATGAGCAGTTCTTC.

The chain employs TRBV3-1 (or the pseudogene TRBV3-2) and TRBJ1-5, with TRBD1 identical over 12 bases. J gave up 6 bases and V 4 bases, and 4 bases lay outside the gene matches. The germline V gene has CDR1 LGHDT and CDR2 YNNKEL (reference sequence). This CDR3 spans 15 amino acids. The CDR3 protein is CASSLGTGGRQPQHF. CDR3 nucleotides: TGTGCCAGCAGCCTTGGGACAGGGGGCCGTCAGCCCCAGCATTTT.

This chain links TRBV19 with TRBJ2-1; possibly TRBD1 for D (5 bases). The CDR3 spans 14 residues. Germline V gives CDR1 LNHDA, CDR2 SQIVND (reference sequence). V shed 2 bases and J shed 5 bases, with 10 bases lying between them. CDR3 nucleotides: TGTGCCAGTAGTATACCCCAGGGTCACAATGAGCAGTTCTTC. This gives the protein CASSIPQGHNEQFF.

V and J are TRBV6-2 or TRBV6-3 and TRBJ2-7; tentatively, D is TRBD1 (6 bases). Germline loops: CDR1 MNHEY, CDR2 SVGEGT. The germline V and J ends were trimmed by 5 bases and 3 bases, with 14 bases remaining between them. This CDR3 region has 14 residues. In nucleotides, the CDR3 is TGTGCCAGCAGTACAGGGAGTCAAGGCTACGAGCAGTACTTC. Protein: CASSTGSQGYEQYF.

The chain has TRBV7-9 and TRBJ1-2, with a tentative D call TRBD1 (6 bases). CDR3 length: 15 residues. V lost 1 base and J 4 bases, leaving 13 bases between the germline ends. Germline lookup yields CDR1 SEHNR and CDR2 FQNEAQ (reference sequence). The CDR3 DNA follows: TGTGCCAGCAGCTTAGATGGGGCCAGGGGCTATGGCTACACCTTC. Translation: CASSLDGARGYGYTF. Full variable domain (rest looked up from reference TRBV7-9 and TRBJ1-2): DTGVSQNPRHKITKRGQNVTFRCDPISEHNRLYWYRQTLGQGPEFLTYFQNEAQLEKSRLLSDRFSAERPKGSFSTLEIQRTEQGDSAMYLCASSLDGARGYGYTFGSGTRLTVV.

The V and J genes are TRBV7-8 and TRBJ1-4, with D possibly TRBD1 on 6 matching bases. Germline-derived CDR1 and CDR2 are SGHVS and FQNEAQ. Trimming cost V 4 bases and J 5 bases, with 14 bases left between them. CDR3 length: 15 amino acids. CDR3 in amino acids: CASSSGDTLNEKLFF. The CDR3 DNA follows: TGTGCCAGCAGCTCCGGGGACACCTTAAATGAAAAACTGTTTTTT.

The chain couples TRBV28 to TRBJ1-6; a possible D gene is TRBD1 (5 bases). This CDR3 comprises 15 residues. V dropped 3 bases and J dropped 14 bases, with 20 bases sitting between them. From germline, CDR1 is MDHEN and CDR2 SYDVKM. CDR3 sequence: CASSLGGTALLSLHF. The CDR3 DNA is TGTGCCAGCAGTTTGGGGGGGACCGCCCTCCTATCCCTCCACTTT.

This clone was detected a few times. The V and J genes are TRBV2 and TRBJ2-2, with 13 bases lining up with TRBD2. Trimming cost V 8 bases and J 0 bases; bases outside gene matches: 3. The CDR3 sequence is 16 residues long. CDR1 SNHLY and CDR2 FYNNEI come from the germline V gene. The CDR3 reads CASLGLAGSNTGELFF. CDR3 bases: TGTGCCAGCTTGGGACTAGCGGGGTCGAACACCGGGGAGCTGTTTTTT.

The V and J genes are TRBV15 and TRBJ2-7; 10 nucleotides agree with TRBD2. The V gene's germline CDR1 is LNHNV and CDR2 YYDKDF (reference sequence). Losses at the gene ends were 1 base for V and 3 bases for J; bases not matched to a gene: 12. CDR3 length equals 18 residues. Written as DNA, the CDR3 is TGTGCCACCAGCAGAGTGTCGGAGGGTAGCGGGAGGAACTACGAGCAGTACTTC. Protein product: CATSRVSEGSGRNYEQYF.

The gene calls are TRBV29-1 and TRBJ1-5; D possibly corresponds to TRBD1 (5 bases). The germline CDR1 and CDR2 sequences are SQVTM and ANQGSEA. Trimming cost V 2 bases and J 3 bases, with 14 bases left between them. The CDR3 consists of 15 residues. The CDR3 coding sequence is TGCAGCGTTGAAAGGGGTCAATTGGACAATCAGCCCCAGCATTTT. Protein: CSVERGQLDNQPQHF.

The CDR3 here is CASQRRAGLGMNTEAFF. In nucleotides, the CDR3 is TGTGCCAGCCAGCGGAGGGCAGGGTTAGGTATGAACACTGAAGCTTTCTTT. This sequence joins TRBV19 and TRBJ1-1; the D gene is possibly TRBD1 (5 bases). V was trimmed by 9 bases and J by 0 bases, leaving 23 bases between them. CDR1 is LNHDA and CDR2 is SQIVND in the germline V gene (reference sequence). The CDR3 is 17 amino acids.

The chain is built from TRBV4-1 and TRBJ2-3, with TRBD1 identical over 7 bases. Germline V gene sequence: CDR1 MGHRA, CDR2 YSYEKL. V was pared by 4 bases and J by 2 bases, with 9 bases of the junction left unmatched. CDR3 length: 16 residues. The CDR3 DNA is TGCGCCAGCAGCCCCCGGACAGGAGTCTCCACAGATACGCAGTATTTT. This sequence encodes CASSPRTGVSTDTQYF.

The rearrangement links TRBV30 to TRBJ1-2; a possible D gene is TRBD1 (6 bases). Germline V gene lookup returns CDR1 GTSNPN and CDR2 SVGIG (reference sequence). The CDR3 runs to 12 residues. The V end lost 5 bases, the J end lost 4 bases, and 11 bases lay between the germline ends. The CDR3 spells CAWLDSGYGYTF. CDR3 nucleotides: TGTGCCTGGCTGGACAGTGGCTATGGCTACACCTTC.

This clone was detected only a few times. V usage is TRBV6-6 and J usage is TRBJ1-2; no clear D gene. V was cut by 5 bases and J by 0 bases, with 19 bases left in between. The CDR3 contains 17 residues. Germline assignment: CDR1 MNHNY and CDR2 SVGAGI (reference sequence). The CDR3 loop reads CASSQSQTIGANYGYTF. CDR3 bases: TGTGCCAGCAGTCAGTCTCAAACGATAGGAGCTAACTATGGCTACACCTTC.

J is TRBJ2-4 and V is TRBV7-2, with a tentative D call TRBD2 (5 bases). This CDR3 has 15 amino acids. Germline assignment: CDR1 SGHTA and CDR2 FQGNSA. Between the trimmed V and J ends, which lost 1 base and 0 bases, there was a span of 7 bases. CDR3 protein: CASSLVGVAKNIQYF. The CDR3 bases are TGTGCCAGCAGCTTAGTCGGGGTAGCCAAAAACATTCAGTACTTC.

The V call is TRBV28, the J call TRBJ2-3; TRBD2 matches 12 bases. With 2 bases clipped from V and 1 base from J, the junction kept 4 bases outside the gene matches. The germline CDR1 and CDR2 sequences are MDHEN and SYDVKM. This CDR3 comprises 17 residues. CDR3 nucleotide sequence: TGTGCCAGCAGTTTACAGACTAGCGGGAGTGGCACAGATACGCAGTATTTT. This gives the protein CASSLQTSGSGTDTQYF.